One sample yielded the 4 T cell receptor beta chains listed below, sequenced in a study of blood T cells in healthy people across ages. The use of a sample-barcoded 5' primer and a J-beta primer mix characterized a second PCR of roughly 7 to 12 cycles. TCRdb reanalysed the 5' RACE reads using MiXCR and keeps one entry per CDR3 protein. The sample consists of approximately 770,000 distinct CDR3 sequences, 58% of them appearing once. Sequenced: blood. These receptors came from a man younger than 40 in good health.

This chain connects TRBV28 to TRBJ2-5; the D gene is possibly TRBD1 (6 bases). The CDR3 spans 15 residues. Germline-derived CDR1 and CDR2 are MDHEN and SYDVKM. Trimming took 5 bases from V and 4 from J, leaving 17 bases between them. The CDR3 loop reads CASSTWDTAGETQYF. The CDR3 coding sequence is TGTGCCAGCAGTACGTGGGACACCGCGGGAGAGACCCAGTACTTC.

The CDR3 sequence: CSARPLKREWAYNEQFF. The CDR3 nucleotides read TGCAGTGCGCGACCCCTAAAGCGGGAGTGGGCCTACAATGAGCAGTTCTTC. The J gene is TRBJ2-1, the V gene TRBV20-1, with 8 bases lining up with TRBD2. The CDR3 runs to 17 residues. Germline CDR1 is DFQATT and CDR2 is SNEGSKA (reference sequence). V lost 6 bases, J lost 2 bases, and 15 bases stayed unmatched.

The chain is built from TRBV12-5 and TRBJ1-1; no clear D. Germline-derived CDR1 and CDR2 are LGHNT and FRNRAP. CDR3 length: 12 amino acids. Trimming stripped 7 bases from V and 3 bases from J, with 9 bases between. The CDR3 region has the DNA TGTGCTAGTGTCCTGACGGACACTGAAGCTTTCTTT. Its protein is CASVLTDTEAFF.

This rearrangement joins TRBV6-1 to TRBJ1-2; TRBD1 agrees at 10 bases. V lost 4 bases to trimming and J lost 8 bases; unmatched junction nucleotides: 10. The CDR3 totals 15 residues. CDR1 and CDR2 (germline): MNHNS, SASEGT. CDR3 DNA sequence: TGTGCCAGCAGTGCAGTAGAGGGACAGGGGATCGGCTACACCTTC. It is translated as CASSAVEGQGIGYTF.